The entry below gives a single T cell receptor beta chain sequence along with its context. The repertoire was sequenced with immunoSEQ multiplex PCR; TCRdb's copy has only in-frame clones and lacks some. The sample lists about 530,000 clones, 75% to 80% occurring once. These data come from a study of shared clonotypes between healthy human individuals. V was pared by 7 bases and J by 4 bases, with 7 bases of the junction left unmatched. The V gene's germline CDR1 is MGHDK and CDR2 SYGVNS. CDR3 length: 14 residues. The sample comprised PBMCs. The chain is built from TRBV25-1 and TRBJ2-3, with 8 nucleotides matching TRBD2. The TCR was taken from a woman aged 40 to 50 in good health. Some clones in this sample may be carry-over from other donors' samples. CDR3 sequence: CASTGRARADTQYF. The CDR3 nucleotides are TGTGCCAGCACCGGGAGGGCCAGGGCAGATACGCAGTATTTT. Drawing the rest from reference TRBV25-1 and TRBJ2-3, the complete variable domain is EADIYQTPRYLVIGTGKKITLECSQTMGHDKMYWYQQDPGMELHLIHYSYGVNSTEKGDLSSESTVSRIRTEHFPLTLESARPSHTSQYLCASTGRARADTQYFGPGTRLTVL.